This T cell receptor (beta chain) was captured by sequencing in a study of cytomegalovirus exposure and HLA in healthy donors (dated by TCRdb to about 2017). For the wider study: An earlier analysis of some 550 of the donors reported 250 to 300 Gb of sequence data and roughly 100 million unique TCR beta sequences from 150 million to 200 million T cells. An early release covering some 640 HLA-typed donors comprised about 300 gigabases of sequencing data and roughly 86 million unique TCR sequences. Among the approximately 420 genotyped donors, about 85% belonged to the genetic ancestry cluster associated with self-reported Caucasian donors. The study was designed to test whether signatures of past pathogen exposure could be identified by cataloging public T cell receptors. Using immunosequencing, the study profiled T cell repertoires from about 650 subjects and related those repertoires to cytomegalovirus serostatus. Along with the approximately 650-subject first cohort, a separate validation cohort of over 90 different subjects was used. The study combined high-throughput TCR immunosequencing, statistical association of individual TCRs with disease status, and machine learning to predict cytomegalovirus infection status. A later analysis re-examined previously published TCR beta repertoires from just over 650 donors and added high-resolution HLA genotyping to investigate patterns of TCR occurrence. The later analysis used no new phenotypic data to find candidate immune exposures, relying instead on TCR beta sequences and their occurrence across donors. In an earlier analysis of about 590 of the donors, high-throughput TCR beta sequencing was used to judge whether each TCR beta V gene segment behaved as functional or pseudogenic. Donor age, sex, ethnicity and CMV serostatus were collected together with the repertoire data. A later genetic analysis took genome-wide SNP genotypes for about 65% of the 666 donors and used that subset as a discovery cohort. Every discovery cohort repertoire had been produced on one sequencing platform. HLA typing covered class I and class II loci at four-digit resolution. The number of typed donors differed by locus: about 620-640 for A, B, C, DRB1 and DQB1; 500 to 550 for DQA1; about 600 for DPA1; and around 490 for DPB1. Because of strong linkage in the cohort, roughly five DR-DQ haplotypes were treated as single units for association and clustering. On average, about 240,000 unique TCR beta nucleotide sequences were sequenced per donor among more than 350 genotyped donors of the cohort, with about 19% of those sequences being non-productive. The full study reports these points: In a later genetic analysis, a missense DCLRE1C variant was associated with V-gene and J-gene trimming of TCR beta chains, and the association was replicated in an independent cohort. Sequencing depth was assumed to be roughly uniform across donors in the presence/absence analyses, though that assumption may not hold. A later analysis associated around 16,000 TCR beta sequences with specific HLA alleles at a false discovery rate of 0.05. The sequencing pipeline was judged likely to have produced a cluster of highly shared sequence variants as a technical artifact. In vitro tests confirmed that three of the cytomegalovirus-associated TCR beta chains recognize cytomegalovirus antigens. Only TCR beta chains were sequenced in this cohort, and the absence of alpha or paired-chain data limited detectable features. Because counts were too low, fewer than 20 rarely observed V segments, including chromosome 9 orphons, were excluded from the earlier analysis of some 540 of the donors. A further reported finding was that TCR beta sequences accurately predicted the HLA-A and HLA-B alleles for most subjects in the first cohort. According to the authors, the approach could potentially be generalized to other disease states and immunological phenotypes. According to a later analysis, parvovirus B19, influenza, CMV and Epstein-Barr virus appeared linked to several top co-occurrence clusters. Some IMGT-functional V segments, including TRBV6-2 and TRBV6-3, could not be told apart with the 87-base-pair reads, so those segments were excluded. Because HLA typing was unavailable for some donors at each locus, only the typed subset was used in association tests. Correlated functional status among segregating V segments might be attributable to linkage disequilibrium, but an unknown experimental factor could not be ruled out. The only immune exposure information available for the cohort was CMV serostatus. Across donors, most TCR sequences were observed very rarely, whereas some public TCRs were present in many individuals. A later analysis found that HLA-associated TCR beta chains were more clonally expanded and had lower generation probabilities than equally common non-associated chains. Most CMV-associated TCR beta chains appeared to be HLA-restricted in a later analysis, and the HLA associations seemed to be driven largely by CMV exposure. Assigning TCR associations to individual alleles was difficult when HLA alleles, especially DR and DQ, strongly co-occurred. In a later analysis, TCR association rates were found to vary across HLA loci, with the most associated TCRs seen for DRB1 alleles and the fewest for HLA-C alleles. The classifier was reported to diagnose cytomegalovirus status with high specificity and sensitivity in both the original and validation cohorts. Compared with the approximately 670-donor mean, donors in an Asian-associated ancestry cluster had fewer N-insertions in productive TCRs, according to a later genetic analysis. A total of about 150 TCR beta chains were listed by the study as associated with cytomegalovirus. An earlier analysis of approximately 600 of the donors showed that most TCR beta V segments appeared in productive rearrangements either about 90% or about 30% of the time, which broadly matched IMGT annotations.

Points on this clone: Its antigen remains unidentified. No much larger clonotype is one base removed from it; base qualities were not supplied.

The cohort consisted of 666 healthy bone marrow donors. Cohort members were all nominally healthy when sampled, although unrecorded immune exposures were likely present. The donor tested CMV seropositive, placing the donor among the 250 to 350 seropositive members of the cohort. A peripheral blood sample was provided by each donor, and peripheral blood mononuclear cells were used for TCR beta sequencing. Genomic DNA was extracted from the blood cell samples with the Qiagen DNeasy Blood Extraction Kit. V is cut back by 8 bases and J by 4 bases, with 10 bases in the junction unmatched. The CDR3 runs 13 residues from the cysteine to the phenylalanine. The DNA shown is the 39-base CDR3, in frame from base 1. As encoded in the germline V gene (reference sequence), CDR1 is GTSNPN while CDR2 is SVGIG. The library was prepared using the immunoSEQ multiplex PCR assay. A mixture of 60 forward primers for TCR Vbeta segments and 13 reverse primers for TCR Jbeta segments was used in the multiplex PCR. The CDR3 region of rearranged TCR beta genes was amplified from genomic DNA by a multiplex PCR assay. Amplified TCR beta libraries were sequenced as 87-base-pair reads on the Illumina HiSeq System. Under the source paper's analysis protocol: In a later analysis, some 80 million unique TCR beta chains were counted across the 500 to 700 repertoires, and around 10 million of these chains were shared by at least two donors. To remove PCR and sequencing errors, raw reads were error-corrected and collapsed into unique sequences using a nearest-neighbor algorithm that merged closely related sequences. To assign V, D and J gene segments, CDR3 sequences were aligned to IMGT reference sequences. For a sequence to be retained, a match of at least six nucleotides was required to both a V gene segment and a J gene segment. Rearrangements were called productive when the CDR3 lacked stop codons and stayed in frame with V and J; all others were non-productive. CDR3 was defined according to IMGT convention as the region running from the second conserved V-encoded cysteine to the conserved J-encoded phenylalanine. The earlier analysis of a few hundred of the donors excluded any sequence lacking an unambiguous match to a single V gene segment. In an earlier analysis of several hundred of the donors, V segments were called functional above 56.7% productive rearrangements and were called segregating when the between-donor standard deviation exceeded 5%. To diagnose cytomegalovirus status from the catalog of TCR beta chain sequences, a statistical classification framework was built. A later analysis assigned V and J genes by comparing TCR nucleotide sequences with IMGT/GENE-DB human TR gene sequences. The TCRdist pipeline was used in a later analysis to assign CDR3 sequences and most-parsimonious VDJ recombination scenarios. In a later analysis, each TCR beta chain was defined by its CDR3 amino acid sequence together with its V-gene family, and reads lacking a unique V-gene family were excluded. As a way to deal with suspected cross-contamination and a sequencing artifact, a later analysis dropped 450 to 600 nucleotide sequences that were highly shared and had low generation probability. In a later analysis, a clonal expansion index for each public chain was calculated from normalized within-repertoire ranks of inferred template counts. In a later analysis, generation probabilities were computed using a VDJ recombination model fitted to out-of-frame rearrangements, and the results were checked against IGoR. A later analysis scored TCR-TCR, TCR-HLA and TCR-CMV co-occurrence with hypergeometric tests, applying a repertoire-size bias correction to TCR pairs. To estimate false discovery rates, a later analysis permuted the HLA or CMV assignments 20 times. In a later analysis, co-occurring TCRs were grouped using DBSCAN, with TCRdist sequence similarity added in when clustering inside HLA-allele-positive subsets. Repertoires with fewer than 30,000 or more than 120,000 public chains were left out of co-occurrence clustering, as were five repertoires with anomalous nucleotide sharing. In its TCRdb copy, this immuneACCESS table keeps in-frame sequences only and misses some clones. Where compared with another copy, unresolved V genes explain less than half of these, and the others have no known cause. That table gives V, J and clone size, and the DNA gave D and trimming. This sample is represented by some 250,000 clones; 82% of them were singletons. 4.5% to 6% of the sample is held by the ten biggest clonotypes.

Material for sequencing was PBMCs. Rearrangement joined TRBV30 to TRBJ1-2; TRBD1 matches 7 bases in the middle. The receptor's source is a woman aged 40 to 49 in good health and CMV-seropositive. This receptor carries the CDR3 CARKEGAGYGYTF. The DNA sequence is TGTGCCCGCAAAGAGGGGGCAGGCTATGGCTACACCTTC.